This T cell receptor beta chain stems from a study of blood T cell repertoires in COVID-19. Trimming pared 5 bases from V and 2 bases from J, leaving 19 bases between. This CDR3 is 17 amino acids long. Germline CDR1 SGHVS, CDR2 FNYEAQ. Study members were between roughly 18 and 100 years old and lived in fewer than 30 US regions. The method was immunoSEQ multiplex PCR; TCRdb's version includes in-frame clones alone and lacks a portion of them. The sample carries about 250,000 clones, 65% to 90% recorded once. The rearrangement uses TRBV7-6 and TRBJ1-3; D is unresolved. Specimen: PBMCs or T cells enriched from blood (not recorded which). The receptor was isolated from a woman between 50 and 59 years old with acute COVID-19. The CDR3 coding sequence is TGTGCCAGCAGCACCGCGTCCGTCCCAGGCACTGGAAACACCATATATTTT. Protein sequence: CASSTASVPGTGNTIYF.